Below are 5 T cell receptor beta chains sequenced from a single sample in a study of human T cells and chemical hapten exposure. Stated time point: healthy volunteer bleed at 2 weeks. Total RNA extraction was carried out from unfractionated whole blood. A single record per CDR3 protein comes from TCRdb applying MiXCR to the RACE reads. Of 45,000 or so distinct CDR3 sequences listed, about 4.5% are singletons. The sample comprised whole blood. These receptors all stem from a human donor in good health. Some clones in this sample may be carry-over from other donors' samples.

This clonotype was picked up many times. The gene calls are TRBV21-1 and TRBJ2-3; TRBD1 is the table's D call, not checked against the DNA. TRBV21-1 is assigned pseudogene status. This CDR3 comprises 15 residues. The CDR3 region has the DNA TGTGCCAGCAGCACAACAGGGGGGCATCCAGATACGCAGTATTTT. It specifies CASSTTGGHPDTQYF.

This clonotype was seen a few times. The CDR3 coding sequence is TGTGCCAGCAGGCCGACTAGCGGGGGTGCCTACGAGCAGTACTTC. Residues: CASRPTSGGAYEQYF. This chain links TRBV6-6 with TRBJ2-7; 12 nucleotides match TRBD2. V shed 6 bases and J 2 bases; nucleotides not matched to a gene: 5. This CDR3 spans 15 amino acids. Germline V CDR1 and CDR2: MNHNY, SVGAGI (reference sequence).

Ten or more counts support this clonotype. The chain has TRBV27 and TRBJ1-5; D remains ambiguous. Germline loops: CDR1 MNHEY, CDR2 SMNVEV (reference sequence). Trimming cost V 2 bases and J 1 base, with 9 bases left between them. This CDR3 comprises 15 residues. The CDR3, as DNA: TGTGCCAGCAGTTTACAGGCCTGGAGCAATCAGCCCCAGCATTTT. Protein product: CASSLQAWSNQPQHF.

The table lists this clonotype with many counts. This chain joins TRBV29-1 and TRBJ1-2; tentatively, D is TRBD1 (6 bases). There are 13 residues in the CDR3. Germline-derived CDR1 and CDR2 are SQVTM and ANQGSEA. V shed 0 bases and J shed 5 bases, with 10 bases lying between them. The CDR3 spells CSVEDTGSYGYTF. The CDR3 DNA reads TGCAGCGTTGAAGACACAGGGAGTTATGGCTACACCTTC.

This clonotype was counted ten times or more. The chain couples TRBV14 to TRBJ2-1, with D perhaps given as TRBD1 or TRBD2 (5 bases each). V lost 4 bases to trimming and J lost 11 bases, with 15 bases between them. Germline V gene sequence: CDR1 SGHDN, CDR2 FVKESK. This CDR3 contains 13 residues. In nucleotides, the CDR3 is TGTGCCAGCAGCCTCATTACCGGGACCCAGCAGTTCTTC. Translation gives CASSLITGTQQFF.